Reported below is one TCR beta chain. TCRdb ran MiXCR on the 5' RACE reads and lists one entry per CDR3 protein. In the table there are 350,000 to 400,000 distinct CDR3 sequences, under 25% of which are singletons. The source of the sample is a study of T-cell memory formation after mild COVID-19. V was pared by 5 bases and J by 9 bases, with 12 bases of the junction left unmatched. This CDR3 has 15 residues. Germline CDR1 reads MNHNS; CDR2 reads SASEGT. The TCR sequence derives from an adult woman who had mild COVID-19 (a few samples of this study predate the infection). Cell type and time point are not known. The chain employs TRBV6-1 and TRBJ2-1; 8 nucleotides line up with TRBD1. The sequencing sample was made of PBMCs or a T cell subset sorted from them (not recorded which). The CDR3 region has the DNA TGTGCCAGCAGTTACCAGGGGGCGTTAGGAGGTGAGCAGTTCTTC. Its translation: CASSYQGALGGEQFF.